The 23 T cell receptor beta chains in this list originate from one sample, sequenced in a study of PD-1 blockade in classical Hodgkin lymphoma. Libraries were prepared by immunoSEQ multiplex PCR; TCRdb keeps only in-frame clonotypes and omits some of them. The sample shows around 25,000 clones, 88% of them seen only once. The time point: cycle 4 day 1 (C4D1), after less than 7 weeks of nivolumab. In every patient, relapse followed autologous stem cell transplantation, while exposure to brentuximab vedotin differed. The sample in question was peripheral blood mononuclear cells (PBMCs), obtained before the fourth cycle of nivolumab. The receptors were sampled from a human donor with classical Hodgkin lymphoma.

The chain links TRBV19 to TRBJ2-7; possibly TRBD1 for D (5 bases). Germline V gives CDR1 LNHDA, CDR2 SQIVND (reference sequence). V lost 3 bases and J 6 bases, leaving 12 bases between the germline ends. This CDR3 has 13 amino acids. The CDR3 loop reads CASSISGLGEQYF. CDR3 nucleotide sequence: TGTGCCAGTAGTATTTCAGGGTTGGGCGAGCAGTACTTC.

The V gene is TRBV27, the J gene TRBJ1-1; 8 positions match TRBD1. V was clipped by 5 bases and J by 0 bases; unmatched bases: 8. The CDR3 extends over 16 amino acids. Germline CDR1 reads MNHEY; CDR2 reads SMNVEV (reference sequence). The DNA of the CDR3 is TGTGCCAGCAGTCCTTGGTCAGGGGGCGTGAACACTGAAGCTTTCTTT. Its translation is CASSPWSGGVNTEAFF.

This CDR3 is CASSQDYTLIGTGKNEQFF. CDR3 DNA: TGCGCCAGCAGCCAAGATTATACCCTGATCGGGACAGGGAAAAATGAGCAGTTCTTC. The chain carries TRBV4-1 and TRBJ2-1, with 9 bases identical to TRBD1. The CDR3 has 19 residues. Per germline, CDR1 MGHRA and CDR2 YSYEKL. Losses at the gene ends were 0 bases for V and 7 bases for J; bases not matched to a gene: 16.

This chain joins TRBV5-6 and TRBJ2-1; 8 bases fit TRBD1. CDR1 SGHDT and CDR2 YYEEEE come from the germline V gene. The CDR3 has 16 amino acids. Losses at the gene ends were 5 bases for V and 4 bases for J; bases not matched to a gene: 11. The CDR3: CASSQRLGQVYNEQFF. As DNA, the CDR3 is TGTGCCAGCAGTCAACGTCTGGGACAGGTGTACAATGAGCAGTTCTTC.

This chain joins TRBV15 and TRBJ2-5; 9 nucleotides line up with TRBD2. The CDR3 covers 15 residues. Germline loops: CDR1 LNHNV, CDR2 YYDKDF (reference sequence). V shed 5 bases, J shed 1 base, and the junction held 5 bases outside the gene matches. The CDR3 DNA reads as TGTGCCACCAGCTCGACTAGCGGCCCCCAAGAGACCCAGTACTTC. It yields the protein CATSSTSGPQETQYF.

The count of this clone is one. This chain links TRBV9 with TRBJ2-1; D is possibly TRBD2 (5 bases). The V gene lost 4 bases and the J gene lost 1 base, with 12 bases spanning the gap. This CDR3 comprises 15 residues. Germline CDR1 reads SGDLS; CDR2 reads YYNGEE. The chain's CDR3 is CASSQDSGSYNEQFF. CDR3 sequence (DNA): TGTGCCAGCAGCCAGGACTCAGGATCCTACAATGAGCAGTTCTTC.

The chain combines TRBV28 with TRBJ1-1; D not resolved. The V end was cut by 4 bases, the J end by 2 bases, with 11 bases between. CDR3 length: 14 amino acids. Germline CDR1 and CDR2: MDHEN and SYDVKM. As DNA, the CDR3 is TGTGCCAGCAGTTCGGCAGGAGAAAACACTGAAGCTTTCTTT. Its protein is CASSSAGENTEAFF.

A few counts support this clone. The V gene is TRBV5-4, the J gene TRBJ1-2; D gene unclear. The CDR3 extends over 13 amino acids. V dropped 0 bases and J dropped 8 bases, with 11 bases sitting between them. Germline CDR1 is SGHNT and CDR2 is YYREEE (reference sequence). CDR3 bases: TGTGCCAGCAGCTTGGCCGGGGTGGAGGGCTACACCTTC. Encoded protein: CASSLAGVEGYTF.

V and J are TRBV7-9 and TRBJ1-4; possible D gene TRBD1, 6 bases. V shed 5 bases and J shed 6 bases, with 7 bases lying between them. The CDR3 length is 12 residues. Germline lookup yields CDR1 SEHNR and CDR2 FQNEAQ (reference sequence). As DNA, the CDR3 is TGTGCCAGCAGCAGGGGGGATGAAAAACTGTTTTTT. Translating it yields CASSRGDEKLFF.

This clone was observed a handful of times. V is TRBV25-1 and J is TRBJ1-3; D is unclear. Between the trimmed V and J ends, which lost 4 bases and 4 bases, there was a span of 8 bases. The CDR3 totals 13 residues. The germline CDR1 and CDR2 sequences are MGHDK and SYGVNS. The chain's CDR3 is CASSATLGNTIYF. CDR3 sequence (DNA): TGTGCCAGCAGTGCAACCCTAGGAAACACCATATATTTT. The full variable domain, its missing parts supplied by reference TRBV25-1 and TRBJ1-3, is EADIYQTPRYLVIGTGKKITLECSQTMGHDKMYWYQQDPGMELHLIHYSYGVNSTEKGDLSSESTVSRIRTEHFPLTLESARPSHTSQYLCASSATLGNTIYFGEGSWLTVV.

The rearrangement joins TRBV5-1 to TRBJ2-1; no clear D gene. The germline V gene has CDR1 SGHRS and CDR2 YFSETQ. The CDR3 runs to 15 residues. V shed 4 bases and J shed 5 bases, with 16 bases lying between them. The chain's CDR3 is CASSRSSRADNEQFF. As DNA, the CDR3 is TGCGCCAGCAGCAGGAGCAGTAGGGCGGACAATGAGCAGTTCTTC.

This clone was counted between two and nine times. V and J are TRBV2 and TRBJ2-6; D might be TRBD1 or TRBD2, each matching 5 bases. The CDR3 totals 16 residues. The germline gives CDR1 SNHLY, CDR2 FYNNEI. V shed 7 bases and J shed 0 bases, with 13 bases lying between them. CDR3 loop: CASTWDGHSGANVLTF. CDR3 nucleotides: TGTGCCAGCACCTGGGACGGCCACTCTGGGGCCAACGTCCTGACTTTC.

The chain uses TRBV5-1 and TRBJ1-1; the D is unclear. Germline V lookup: CDR1 SGHRS, CDR2 YFSETQ. Trimming cost V 4 bases and J 0 bases, with 22 bases left between them. The CDR3 is 18 residues long. The DNA of the CDR3 is TGCGCCAGCAGCCCCATACTACAGTCCCCTGGTATGAACACTGAAGCTTTCTTT. Translating gives CASSPILQSPGMNTEAFF.

The V gene is TRBV19, the J gene TRBJ2-2; D may be TRBD1 (5 bases). Trimming shortened V by 7 bases and J by 0 bases, and 9 bases separated the two germline ends. The V gene's germline CDR1 is LNHDA and CDR2 SQIVND (reference sequence). The CDR3 is made up of 14 amino acids. DNA for the CDR3: TGTGCCAGTATGGTGACAGCGAACACCGGGGAGCTGTTTTTT. It is translated as CASMVTANTGELFF.

This chain uses TRBV7-9 with TRBJ1-1; D is undetermined. V was trimmed by 1 base and J by 7 bases, leaving 7 bases between them. The CDR3 extends over 12 amino acids. The germline CDR1 and CDR2 sequences are SEHNR and FQNEAQ (reference sequence). CDR3 amino acids: CASSLGKGEAFF. The DNA of the CDR3 is TGTGCCAGCAGCTTAGGGAAAGGTGAAGCTTTCTTT. The whole variable domain, filled in from reference TRBV7-9 and TRBJ1-1, reads DTGVSQNPRHKITKRGQNVTFRCDPISEHNRLYWYRQTLGQGPEFLTYFQNEAQLEKSRLLSDRFSAERPKGSFSTLEIQRTEQGDSAMYLCASSLGKGEAFFGQGTRLTVV.

This rearrangement joins TRBV7-8 to TRBJ2-3, with D perhaps matching TRBD1 (6 bases). The germline V gene has CDR1 SGHVS and CDR2 FQNEAQ. V was pared by 8 bases and J by 6 bases, with 18 bases between. The CDR3 totals 14 residues. CDR3 nucleotides: TGTGCCAGCTTCCAGAGGGCTAGGGGGGATACGCAGTATTTT. Its translation: CASFQRARGDTQYF.

The chain employs TRBV7-9 and TRBJ2-7; D is possibly TRBD1 (6 bases). Trimming left V 5 bases short and J 3 bases short, with 14 bases between. CDR1 is SEHNR, CDR2 FQNEAQ, per germline (reference sequence). CDR3 size: 14 residues. The CDR3 protein is CASSLGQNSYEQYF. The CDR3 bases are TGTGCCAGCAGCCTAGGACAGAACAGCTACGAGCAGTACTTC. Based on the CDR3 plus reference TRBV7-9 and TRBJ2-7, the full variable domain is DTGVSQNPRHKITKRGQNVTFRCDPISEHNRLYWYRQTLGQGPEFLTYFQNEAQLEKSRLLSDRFSAERPKGSFSTLEIQRTEQGDSAMYLCASSLGQNSYEQYFGPGTRLTVT.

V and J are TRBV29-1 and TRBJ2-6; D remains ambiguous. Germline CDR1 SQVTM, CDR2 ANQGSEA. Trimming removed 3 bases at V and 5 bases at J, with 20 bases between. The CDR3 runs 17 residues. Here the CDR3 reads CSVDGYYIQSRANVLTF. The CDR3 coding sequence is TGCAGCGTTGACGGTTACTACATACAAAGTCGGGCCAACGTCCTGACTTTC.

This chain connects TRBV7-2 to TRBJ2-7; no firm D call. Germline V gives CDR1 SGHTA, CDR2 FQGNSA. This CDR3 region has 12 residues. Trimming took 3 bases from V and 5 from J, leaving 8 bases between them. CDR3 protein: CASSLDDDEQYF. CDR3 DNA sequence: TGTGCCAGCAGCTTGGACGATGACGAGCAGTACTTC.

The genes are TRBV15 and TRBJ1-5; 10 nucleotides match TRBD1. Germline values: CDR1 LNHNV, CDR2 YYDKDF (reference sequence). The CDR3 runs 17 residues. Germline trimming cut 2 bases from V and 6 bases from J; bases unmatched to any gene: 10. CDR3 residues: CATSRPKGQGTRQPQHF. The CDR3 coding sequence is TGTGCCACCAGCAGACCCAAGGGACAGGGGACCCGTCAGCCCCAGCATTTT.

V gene TRBV27 combines with J gene TRBJ2-2; TRBD1 matches at 10 bases. CDR1 is MNHEY, CDR2 SMNVEV, per germline (reference sequence). This CDR3 region has 15 residues. V was clipped by 4 bases and J by 5 bases; unmatched bases: 4. Here the CDR3 reads CASSWTGGDTGELFF. CDR3 sequence (DNA): TGTGCCAGCAGTTGGACAGGGGGTGATACCGGGGAGCTGTTTTTT.

V gene TRBV4-1 combines with J gene TRBJ1-2; 10 bases are a match to TRBD1. There are 19 residues in the CDR3. Trimming took 3 bases from V and 4 from J; bases not matched to a gene: 17. Germline V gene sequence: CDR1 MGHRA, CDR2 YSYEKL. The DNA of the CDR3 is TGCGCCAGCAGCCAGACTCCGGGACAGGGGTCCGGATTATTCTATGGCTACACCTTC. It is translated as CASSQTPGQGSGLFYGYTF.

The chain has TRBV6-5 and TRBJ2-7; D unclear. Germline lookup yields CDR1 MNHEY and CDR2 SVGAGI. CDR3 size: 15 residues. V shed 9 bases and J shed 4 bases, with 22 bases lying between them. In DNA form, the CDR3 reads TGTGCCAGTCGACTGCAGACGCTCGCCCTATACGAGCAGTACTTC. Translating gives CASRLQTLALYEQYF.